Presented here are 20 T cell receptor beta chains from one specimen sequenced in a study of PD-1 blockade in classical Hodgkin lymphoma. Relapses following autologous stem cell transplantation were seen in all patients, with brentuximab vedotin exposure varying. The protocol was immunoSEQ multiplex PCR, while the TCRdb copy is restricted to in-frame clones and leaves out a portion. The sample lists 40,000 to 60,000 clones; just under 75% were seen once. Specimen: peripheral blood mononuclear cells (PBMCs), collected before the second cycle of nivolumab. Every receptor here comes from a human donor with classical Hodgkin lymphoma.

CDR3 sequence: CASSPTSPGGEQYF. The CDR3 DNA is TGTGCCAGCAGCCCCACTAGCCCAGGGGGCGAGCAGTACTTC. This chain connects TRBV7-7 to TRBJ2-7; D is possibly TRBD1 (7 bases). The CDR3 sequence is 14 residues long. Per germline, CDR1 SSHAT and CDR2 FNYEAQ (reference sequence). The V end was cut by 5 bases, the J end by 6 bases, with 17 bases between.

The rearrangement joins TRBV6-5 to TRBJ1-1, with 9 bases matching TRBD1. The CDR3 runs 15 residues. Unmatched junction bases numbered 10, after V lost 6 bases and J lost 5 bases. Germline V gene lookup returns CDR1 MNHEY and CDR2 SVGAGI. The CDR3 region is CASRGATGGKTEAFF. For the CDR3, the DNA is TGTGCCAGCAGAGGAGCTACAGGGGGCAAAACTGAAGCTTTCTTT.

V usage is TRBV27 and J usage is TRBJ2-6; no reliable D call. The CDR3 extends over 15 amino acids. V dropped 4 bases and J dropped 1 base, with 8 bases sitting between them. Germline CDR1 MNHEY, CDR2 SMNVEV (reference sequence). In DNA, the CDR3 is TGTGCCAGCAGTTCACGGGCTTCTGGGGCCAACGTCCTGACTTTC. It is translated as CASSSRASGANVLTF.

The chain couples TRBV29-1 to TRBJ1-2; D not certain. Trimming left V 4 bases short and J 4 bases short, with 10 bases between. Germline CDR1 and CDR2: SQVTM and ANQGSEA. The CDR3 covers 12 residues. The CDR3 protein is CSVGSESYGYTF. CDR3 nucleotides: TGCAGCGTTGGTTCAGAAAGCTATGGCTACACCTTC.

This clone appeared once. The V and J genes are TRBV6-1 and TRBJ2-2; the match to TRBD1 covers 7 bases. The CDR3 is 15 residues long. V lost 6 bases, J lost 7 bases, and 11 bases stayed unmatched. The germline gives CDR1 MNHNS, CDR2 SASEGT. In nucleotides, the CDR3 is TGTGCCAGCAGCCCCGGGACAGTCCCCGGCGGGGAGCTGTTTTTT. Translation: CASSPGTVPGGELFF.

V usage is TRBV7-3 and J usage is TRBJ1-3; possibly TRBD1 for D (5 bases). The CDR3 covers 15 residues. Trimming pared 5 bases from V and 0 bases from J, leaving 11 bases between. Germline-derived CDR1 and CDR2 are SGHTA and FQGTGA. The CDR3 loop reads CASSIGASSGNTIYF. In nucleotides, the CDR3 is TGTGCCAGCAGCATAGGGGCCAGCTCTGGAAACACCATATATTTT.

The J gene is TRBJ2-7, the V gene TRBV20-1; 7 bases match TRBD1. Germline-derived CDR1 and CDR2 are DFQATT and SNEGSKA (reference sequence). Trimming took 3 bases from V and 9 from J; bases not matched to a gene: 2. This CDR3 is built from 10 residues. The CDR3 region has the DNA TGCAGTGCTAGCGGGACAGCGCAGTACTTC. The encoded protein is CSASGTAQYF.

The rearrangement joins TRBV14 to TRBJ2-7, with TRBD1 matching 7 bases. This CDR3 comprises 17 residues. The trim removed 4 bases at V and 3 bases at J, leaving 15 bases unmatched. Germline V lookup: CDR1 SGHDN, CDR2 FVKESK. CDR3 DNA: TGTGCCAGCAGCCTCCGTCGACAGGGAGTTTTAAACTACGAGCAGTACTTC. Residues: CASSLRRQGVLNYEQYF.

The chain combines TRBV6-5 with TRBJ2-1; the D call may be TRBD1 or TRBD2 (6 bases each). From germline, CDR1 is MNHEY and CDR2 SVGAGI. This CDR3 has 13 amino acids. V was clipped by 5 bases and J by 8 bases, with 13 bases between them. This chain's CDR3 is CASSPLRGDEQFF. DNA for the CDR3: TGTGCCAGCAGTCCCCTAAGGGGGGATGAGCAGTTCTTC.

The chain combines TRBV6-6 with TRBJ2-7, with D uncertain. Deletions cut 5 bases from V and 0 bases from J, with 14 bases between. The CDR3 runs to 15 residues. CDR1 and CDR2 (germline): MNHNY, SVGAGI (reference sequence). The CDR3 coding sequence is TGTGCCAGCAGTAAATTGACGGTCAGCTCCTACGAGCAGTACTTC. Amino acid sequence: CASSKLTVSSYEQYF.

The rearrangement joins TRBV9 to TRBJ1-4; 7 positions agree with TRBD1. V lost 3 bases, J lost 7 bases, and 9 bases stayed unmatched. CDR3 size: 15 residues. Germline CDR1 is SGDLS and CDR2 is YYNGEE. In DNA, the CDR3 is TGTGCCAGCAGCGGGGAGGGACAGCCGGGTGAAAAACTGTTTTTT. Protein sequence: CASSGEGQPGEKLFF.

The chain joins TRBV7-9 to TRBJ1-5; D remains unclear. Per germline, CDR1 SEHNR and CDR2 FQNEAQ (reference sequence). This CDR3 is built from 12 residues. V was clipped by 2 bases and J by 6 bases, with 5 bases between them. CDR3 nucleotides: TGTGCCAGCAGCTTAAAACGTCAGCCCCAGCATTTT. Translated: CASSLKRQPQHF.

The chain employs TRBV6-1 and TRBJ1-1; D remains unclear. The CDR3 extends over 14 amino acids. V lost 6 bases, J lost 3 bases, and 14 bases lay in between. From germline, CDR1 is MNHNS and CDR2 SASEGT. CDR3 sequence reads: CASSAALTDTEAFF. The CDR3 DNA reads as TGTGCCAGCAGCGCGGCATTGACGGACACTGAAGCTTTCTTT.

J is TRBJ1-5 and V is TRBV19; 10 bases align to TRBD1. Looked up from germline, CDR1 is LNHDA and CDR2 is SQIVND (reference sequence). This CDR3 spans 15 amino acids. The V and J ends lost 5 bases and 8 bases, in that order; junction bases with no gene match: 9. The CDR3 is CASSDGQGGTKPQHF. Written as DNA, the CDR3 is TGTGCCAGTAGTGATGGACAGGGGGGAACGAAGCCCCAGCATTTT.

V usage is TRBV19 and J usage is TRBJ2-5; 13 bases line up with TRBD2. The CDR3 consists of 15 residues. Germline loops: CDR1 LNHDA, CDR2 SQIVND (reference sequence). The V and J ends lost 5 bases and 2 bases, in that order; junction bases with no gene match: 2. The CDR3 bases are TGTGCCAGTAGTGGGACTAGCGGGATTCAAGAGACCCAGTACTTC. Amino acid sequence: CASSGTSGIQETQYF.

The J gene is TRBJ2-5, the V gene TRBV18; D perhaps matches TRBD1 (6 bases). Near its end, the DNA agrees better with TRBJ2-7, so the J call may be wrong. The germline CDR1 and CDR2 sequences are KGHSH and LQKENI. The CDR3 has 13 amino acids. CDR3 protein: CASSPRTAYEQYF. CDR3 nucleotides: TGTGCCAGCTCACCTCGGACAGCCTACGAGCAGTACTTC.

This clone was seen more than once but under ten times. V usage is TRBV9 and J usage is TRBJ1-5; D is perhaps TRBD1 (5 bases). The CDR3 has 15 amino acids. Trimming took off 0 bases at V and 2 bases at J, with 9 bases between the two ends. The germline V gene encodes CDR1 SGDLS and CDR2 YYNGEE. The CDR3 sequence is CASSVGQGGNQPQHF. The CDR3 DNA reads TGTGCCAGCAGCGTAGGCCAGGGAGGCAATCAGCCCCAGCATTTT.

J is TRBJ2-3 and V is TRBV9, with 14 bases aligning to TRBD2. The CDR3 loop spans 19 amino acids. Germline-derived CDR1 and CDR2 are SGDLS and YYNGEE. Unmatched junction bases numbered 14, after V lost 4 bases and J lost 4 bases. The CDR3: CASSPRLAGGSRGADTQYF. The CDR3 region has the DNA TGTGCCAGCAGCCCACGACTAGCGGGAGGGTCCAGGGGGGCAGATACGCAGTATTTT. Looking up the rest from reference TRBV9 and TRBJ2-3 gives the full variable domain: DSGVTQTPKHLITATGQRVTLRCSPRSGDLSVYWYQQSLDQGLQFLIQYYNGEERAKGNILERFSAQQFPDLHSELNLSSLELGDSALYFCASSPRLAGGSRGADTQYFGPGTRLTVL.

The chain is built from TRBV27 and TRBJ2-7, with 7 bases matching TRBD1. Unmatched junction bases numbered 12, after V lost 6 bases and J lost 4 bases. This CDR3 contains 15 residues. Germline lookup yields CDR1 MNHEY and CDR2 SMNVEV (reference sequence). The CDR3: CASSLRQGREYEQYF. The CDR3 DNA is TGTGCCAGCAGCCTAAGACAGGGTCGCGAGTACGAGCAGTACTTC.

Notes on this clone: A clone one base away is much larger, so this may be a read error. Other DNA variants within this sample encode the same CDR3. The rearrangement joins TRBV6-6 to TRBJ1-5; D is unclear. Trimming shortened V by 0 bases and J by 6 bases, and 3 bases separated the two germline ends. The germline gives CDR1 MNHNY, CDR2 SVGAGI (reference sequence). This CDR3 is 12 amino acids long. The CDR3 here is CASSYSGQPQHF. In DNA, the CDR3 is TGTGCCAGCAGTTACTCCGGTCAGCCCCAGCATTTT.